This T cell receptor beta chain stems from a study of CD8 T cells in Susac syndrome. Sequencing targeted TCR beta in T cells from blood (CD8+ and CD4+). The multiple sclerosis controls were treatment-naive patients with relapsing-remitting disease that was stable or active. Through negative isolation, CD4+ and CD8+ T cells were obtained, while TEMRA cells were enriched using FACS. With random hexamers, roughly 0.5 to 1 ug RNA was reverse transcribed. Multiplex immunoSEQ PCR targeted 54 Vbeta and 13 Jbeta TCR beta segments. TCRdb ran MiXCR on the immunoSEQ multiplex PCR reads and lists one entry per CDR3 protein. The sample carries around 300,000 distinct CDR3 sequences, about 92% recorded once. Input material: CD4+ T cells from PBMCs. The source is a human donor with multiple sclerosis.

The CDR3 nucleotides read TGTGCCAGCACCTGGACCGGGACTAGCGGACAAGAGACCCAGTACTTC. Amino acids: CASTWTGTSGQETQYF. This chain connects TRBV28 to TRBJ2-5; 11 nucleotides agree with TRBD2. This CDR3 is 16 amino acids long. CDR1 MDHEN and CDR2 SYDVKM come from the germline V gene. J lost 2 bases, V lost 7 bases, and 9 bases had no gene match.